This section outlines one TCR beta chain sequence together with its context. Here immunoSEQ multiplex PCR was the method, and the copy in TCRdb shows in-frame clones only, minus some. The sample carries around 300,000 clones, around 92% recorded once. Participants were aged about 18 to 90 years, lived in around 25 US areas, and enrolled virtually. Participants had their cohort set by participant-reported clinical history. Two negative PCRs, clearance, or symptom resolution characterized the recovered Cohort 3 donors. Deletions cut 7 bases from V and 8 bases from J, with 17 bases between. Germline V gene lookup returns CDR1 MDHEN and CDR2 SYDVKM. There are 14 residues in the CDR3. These data come from a study of blood T cell repertoires in COVID-19.

This clonotype originated in a woman in her fifties or sixties who had recovered from COVID-19. Material for sequencing was PBMCs or T cells enriched from blood (not recorded which). This chain links TRBV28 with TRBJ1-4; maybe TRBD1 (6 bases). The CDR3 protein is CASTTYRDSEKLFF. The CDR3 bases are TGTGCCAGCACTACTTACAGGGATTCCGAAAAACTGTTTTTT. The full variable domain, in which reference TRBV28 and TRBJ1-4 provide the parts outside the CDR3, is DVKVTQSSRYLVKRTGEKVFLECVQDMDHENMFWYRQDPGLGLRLIYFSYDVKMKEKGDIPEGYSVSREKKERFSLILESASTNQTSMYLCASTTYRDSEKLFFGSGTQLSVL.